This T cell receptor (beta chain) stems from a study of blood T cell repertoires in COVID-19. Study summary: Nucleic acid was either cDNA or gDNA, and it came from T cells, B-cell-depleted T cells, or PBMCs.

CDR1 is LGHNA, CDR2 YNFKEQ, per germline. The CDR3 contains 15 residues. With 1 base clipped from V and 8 bases from J, the junction kept 5 bases outside the gene matches. As originally analysed: Reference gene primers were amplified, and this amplification served to estimate nucleated cell counts. The assay was immunoSEQ multiplex PCR, and TCRdb's table has in-frame clones only and misses some. For V, J and clone size, that table is used; D and trimming come from the DNA. The sample has approximately 190,000 clones; 82% are singletons. This clone was seen a few times. Cohort placement rested on clinical history that participants reported themselves.

This receptor was taken from an older woman with acute COVID-19. V and J are TRBV4-2 and TRBJ2-1; 10 bases agree with TRBD2. The sequencing sample was made of PBMCs or T cells enriched from blood (not recorded which). CDR3 DNA sequence: TGTGCCAGCAGCCAAGGGGTAGCGGGAGGCGATGAGCAGTTCTTC. Amino acid sequence: CASSQGVAGGDEQFF.